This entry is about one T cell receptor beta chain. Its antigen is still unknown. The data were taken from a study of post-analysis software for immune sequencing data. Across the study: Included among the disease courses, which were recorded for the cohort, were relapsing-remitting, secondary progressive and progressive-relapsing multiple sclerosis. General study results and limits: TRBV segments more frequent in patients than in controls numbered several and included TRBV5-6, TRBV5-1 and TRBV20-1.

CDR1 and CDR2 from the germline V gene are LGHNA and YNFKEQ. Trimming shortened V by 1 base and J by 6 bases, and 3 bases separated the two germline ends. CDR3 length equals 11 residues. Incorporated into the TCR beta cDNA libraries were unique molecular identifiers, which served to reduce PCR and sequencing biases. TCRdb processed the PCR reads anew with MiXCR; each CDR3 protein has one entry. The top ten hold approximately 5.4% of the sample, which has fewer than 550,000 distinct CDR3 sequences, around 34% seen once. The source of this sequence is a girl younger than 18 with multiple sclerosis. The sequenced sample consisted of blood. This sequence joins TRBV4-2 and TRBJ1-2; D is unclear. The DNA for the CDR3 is TGTGCCAGCAGCCAAGGTCATGGCTACACCTTC. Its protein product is CASSQGHGYTF.